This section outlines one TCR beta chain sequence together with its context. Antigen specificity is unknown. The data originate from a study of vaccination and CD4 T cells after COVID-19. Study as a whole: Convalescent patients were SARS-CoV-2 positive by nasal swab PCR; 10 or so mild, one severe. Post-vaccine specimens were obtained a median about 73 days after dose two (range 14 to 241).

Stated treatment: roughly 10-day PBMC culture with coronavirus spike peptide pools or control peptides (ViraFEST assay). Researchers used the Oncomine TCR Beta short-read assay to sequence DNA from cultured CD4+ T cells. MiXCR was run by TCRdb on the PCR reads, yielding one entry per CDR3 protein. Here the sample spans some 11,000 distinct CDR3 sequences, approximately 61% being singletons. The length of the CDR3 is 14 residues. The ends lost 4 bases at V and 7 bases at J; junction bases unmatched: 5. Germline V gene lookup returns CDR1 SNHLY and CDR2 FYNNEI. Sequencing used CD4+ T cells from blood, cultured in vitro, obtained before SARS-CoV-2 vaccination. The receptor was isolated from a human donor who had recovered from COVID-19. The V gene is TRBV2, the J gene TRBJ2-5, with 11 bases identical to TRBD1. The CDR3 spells CASSGTGGGGTQYF. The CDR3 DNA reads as TGTGCCAGCAGTGGGACAGGGGGCGGTGGGACCCAGTACTTC.